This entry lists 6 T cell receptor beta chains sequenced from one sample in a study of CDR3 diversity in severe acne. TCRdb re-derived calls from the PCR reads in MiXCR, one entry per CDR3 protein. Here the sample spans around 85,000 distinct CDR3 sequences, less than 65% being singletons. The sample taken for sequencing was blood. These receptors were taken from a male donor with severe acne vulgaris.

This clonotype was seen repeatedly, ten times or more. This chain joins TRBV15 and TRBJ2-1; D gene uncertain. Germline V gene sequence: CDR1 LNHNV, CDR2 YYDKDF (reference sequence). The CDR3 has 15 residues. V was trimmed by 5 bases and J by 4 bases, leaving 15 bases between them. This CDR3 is CATSAEPESYNEQFF. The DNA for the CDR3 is TGTGCCACCAGCGCTGAGCCCGAGAGTTACAATGAGCAGTTCTTC.

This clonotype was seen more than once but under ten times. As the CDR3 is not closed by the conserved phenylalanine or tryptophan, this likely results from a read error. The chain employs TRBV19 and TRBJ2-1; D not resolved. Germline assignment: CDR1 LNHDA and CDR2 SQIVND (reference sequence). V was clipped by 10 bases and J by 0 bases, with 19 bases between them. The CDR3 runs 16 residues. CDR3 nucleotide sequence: TGTGCCACTCGTACCGGGCCGTCGAGCTCCTACAATGAGCAGTTCAGA. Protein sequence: CATRTGPSSSYNEQFR.

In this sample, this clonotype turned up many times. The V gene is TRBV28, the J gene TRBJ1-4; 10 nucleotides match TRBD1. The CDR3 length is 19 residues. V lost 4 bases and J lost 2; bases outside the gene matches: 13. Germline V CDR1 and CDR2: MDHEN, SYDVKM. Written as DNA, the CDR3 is TGTGCCAGCAGTTCAGACAGGGGGCGCATGAAGTGGACTAATGAAAAACTGTTTTTT. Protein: CASSSDRGRMKWTNEKLFF.

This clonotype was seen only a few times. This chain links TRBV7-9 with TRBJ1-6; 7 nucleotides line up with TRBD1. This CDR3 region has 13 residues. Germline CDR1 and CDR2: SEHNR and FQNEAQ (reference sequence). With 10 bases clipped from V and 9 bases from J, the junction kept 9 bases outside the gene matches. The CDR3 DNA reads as TGTGCCACCGGACAGGCCCTGGGTTCACCCCTCCACTTT. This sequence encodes CATGQALGSPLHF.

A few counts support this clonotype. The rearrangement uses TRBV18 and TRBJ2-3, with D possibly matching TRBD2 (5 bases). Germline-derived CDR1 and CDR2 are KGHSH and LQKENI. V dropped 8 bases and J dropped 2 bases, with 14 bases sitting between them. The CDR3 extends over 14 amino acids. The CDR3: CASANRENTDTQYF. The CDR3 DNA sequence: TGTGCCAGCGCCAATCGGGAAAACACAGATACGCAGTATTTT.

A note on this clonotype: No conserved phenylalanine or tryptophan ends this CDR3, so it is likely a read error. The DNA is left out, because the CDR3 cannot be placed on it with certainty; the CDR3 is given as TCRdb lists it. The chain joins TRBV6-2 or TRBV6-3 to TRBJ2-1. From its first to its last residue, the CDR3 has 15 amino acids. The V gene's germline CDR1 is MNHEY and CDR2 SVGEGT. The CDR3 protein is CASSYSPGSYNEQTP.